These T cell receptor beta chains were read from a single sample in a study of technical replicates of blood from several donors. The assay was immunoSEQ multiplex PCR, and TCRdb's table has in-frame clones only and misses some. The repertoire holds around 79,000 clones, 91% seen once, with 0.25% in the top ten. Sequencing was carried out using T cells isolated from PBMCs. The receptors shown here come from a human donor in good health. Both conserved end residues are part of each CDR3. The order of the fields is D gene, V gene, J gene, clone size, CDR3 protein, CDR3 DNA. A D gene is named only where the DNA matches it firmly. The listing skips clone size in some rows; elsewhere it reads once, few, many or a size class.

NA,TRBV4-1,TRBJ1-1,NA,CASSQDPIQDHTEAFF,TGCGCCAGCAGCCAAGATCCCATCCAGGATCACACTGAAGCTTTCTTT
NA,TRBV13,TRBJ1-6,NA,CASSLWIQLGQGNSPLHF,TGTGCCAGCAGCTTGTGGATCCAACTGGGGCAGGGGAATTCACCCCTCCACTTT
TRBD2,TRBV28,TRBJ2-3,NA,CASSFFAGGPRDTQYF,TGTGCCAGCAGTTTTTTTGCGGGAGGGCCGAGAGATACGCAGTATTTT
NA,TRBV30,TRBJ2-7,NA,CAWGRYYEQYF,TGTGCCTGGGGCAGATACTACGAGCAGTACTTC
TRBD2,TRBV7-9,TRBJ2-1,NA,CASSHGLAGGVKVF,TGTGCCAGCAGCCACGGACTAGCGGGGGGCGTAAAGGTCTTC
TRBD1,TRBV27,TRBJ2-7,NA,CASSLAGQVPYEQYF,TGTGCCAGCAGTTTAGCAGGACAGGTGCCGTACGAGCAGTACTTC
TRBD2,TRBV4-1,TRBJ2-3,NA,CASSQETSGVTQYF,TGCGCCAGCAGCCAAGAGACTAGCGGGGTAACGCAGTATTTT
NA,TRBV4-2,TRBJ2-3,NA,CASSQAPSARADTQYF,TGTGCCAGCAGCCAAGCCCCCAGCGCCCGCGCAGATACGCAGTATTTT
TRBD1,TRBV11-2,TRBJ1-1,NA,CASRSPGGTGGPNTEAFF,TGTGCCAGCAGATCCCCCGGGGGGACAGGGGGCCCGAACACTGAAGCTTTCTTT
NA,TRBV7-8,TRBJ1-2,few,CASSPTGSNYGYTF,TGTGCCAGCAGCCCGACAGGCTCTAACTATGGCTACACCTTC
NA,TRBV7-8,TRBJ2-7,NA,CASSPRWGLEEQYF,TGTGCCAGCAGCCCTCGCTGGGGACTGGAAGAGCAGTACTTC
TRBD1,TRBV30,TRBJ1-6,NA,CAWSLGQGNSPLHF,TGTGCCTGGAGTTTGGGACAGGGGAATTCACCCCTCCACTTT
NA,TRBV18,TRBJ2-7,NA,CASSPPVRGFQSEQYF,TGTGCCAGCTCACCACCGGTTCGGGGTTTTCAGTCCGAGCAGTACTTC
TRBD1,TRBV5-1,TRBJ1-2,NA,CASSRDRAGSGYTF,TGCGCCAGCAGCCGCGACAGGGCGGGTTCTGGCTACACCTTC
TRBD1,TRBV30,TRBJ1-2,NA,CAWAPGTGDFYTF,TGTGCCTGGGCTCCCGGGACAGGGGATTTTTACACCTTC
TRBD1,TRBV5-1,TRBJ2-3,NA,CASSSRGDTQYF,TGCGCCAGCAGCAGCAGGGGGGATACGCAGTATTTT
NA,TRBV1,TRBJ1-5,NA,CTSSRGGHASSSNQPQHF,TGCACCAGCAGCCGAGGCGGACATGCTTCCTCTAGCAATCAGCCCCAGCATTTT
NA,TRBV6-1,TRBJ2-7,NA,CASSDRDNVYEQYF,TGTGCCAGCAGTGACCGGGACAATGTCTACGAGCAGTACTTC
NA,TRBV19,TRBJ1-5,NA,CATKRMGGAWEQPQHF,TGTGCCACTAAGAGGATGGGGGGGGCCTGGGAGCAGCCCCAGCATTTT
TRBD1,TRBV5-1,TRBJ2-2,NA,CASSLDGRQGFGELFF,TGCGCCAGCAGCTTGGACGGTAGACAGGGGTTCGGGGAGCTGTTTTTT
TRBD2,TRBV13,TRBJ2-5,NA,CASSFPYSGGISQTQYF,TGTGCCAGCAGCTTCCCCTACAGCGGGGGGATTAGTCAGACCCAGTACTTC
NA,TRBV14,TRBJ2-7,NA,CASSPTTGLLFYEQYF,TGTGCCAGCAGCCCAACGACAGGCCTCCTCTTCTACGAGCAGTACTTC
NA,TRBV4-1,TRBJ1-1,few,CASSQEGRNTEAFF,TGCGCCAGCAGCCAAGAGGGCCGAAACACTGAAGCTTTCTTT
TRBD2,TRBV18,TRBJ2-5,NA,CASSPPSGQETQYF,TGTGCCAGCTCACCCCCTAGCGGCCAAGAGACCCAGTACTTC
NA,TRBV20-1,TRBJ2-5,NA,CSARAYETQYF,TGCAGTGCCCGAGCGTATGAGACCCAGTACTTC
NA,TRBV6-1,TRBJ2-2,NA,CASSVDRGTGELFF,TGTGCCAGCAGCGTAGATCGGGGCACCGGGGAGCTGTTTTTT
NA,TRBV30,TRBJ1-1,few,CAWSSTVFRAFF,TGTGCCTGGAGTAGTACTGTTTTCCGAGCTTTCTTT
NA,TRBV28,TRBJ2-1,NA,CASSLIGSYNEQFF,TGTGCCAGCAGTTTAATCGGGTCCTACAATGAGCAGTTCTTC
NA,TRBV28,TRBJ2-7,NA,CASSYTFRQYF,TGTGCCAGCAGTTATACCTTTAGGCAGTACTTC
TRBD2,TRBV29-1,TRBJ2-2,NA,CSVNEPSSGTNGELFF,TGCAGCGTTAATGAGCCTTCATCCGGGACTAACGGGGAGCTGTTTTTT
NA,TRBV5-6,TRBJ1-2,NA,CASSNRRHYGYTF,TGTGCCAGCAGCAACCGGAGACACTATGGCTACACCTTC
NA,TRBV28,TRBJ1-4,once,CASVWEGATNEKLFF,TGTGCCAGCGTTTGGGAGGGCGCAACTAATGAAAAACTGTTTTTT
TRBD2,TRBV29-1,TRBJ2-5,NA,CSVGATSGGSGETQYF,TGCAGCGTTGGGGCGACTAGCGGGGGGTCCGGAGAGACCCAGTACTTC
TRBD1,TRBV4-2,TRBJ1-3,NA,CASSQAQGAVGNTIYF,TGTGCCAGCAGCCAAGCCCAGGGGGCAGTTGGAAACACCATATATTTT
NA,TRBV7-9,TRBJ1-3,NA,CASTPGGNTIYF,TGTGCCAGCACCCCCGGGGGAAACACCATATATTTT
TRBD1,TRBV5-1,TRBJ1-2,NA,CASSSGQGSGYGYTF,TGCGCCAGCAGCTCAGGACAGGGGTCGGGCTATGGCTACACCTTC
NA,TRBV5-1,TRBJ1-3,NA,CASSLSRAHLSTIYF,TGCGCCAGCAGCTTGTCCCGCGCGCACTTGTCGACCATATATTTT
NA,TRBV4-1,TRBJ2-7,NA,CASSQGGDLTVYEQYF,TGCGCCAGCAGCCAAGGGGGAGATTTAACGGTCTACGAGCAGTACTTC
TRBD1,TRBV19,TRBJ1-1,NA,CASSIESWTGAQEAFF,TGTGCCAGTAGTATTGAAAGCTGGACAGGGGCTCAGGAAGCTTTCTTT
NA,TRBV10-2,TRBJ1-2,NA,CASSGGFATF,TGCGCCAGCAGTGGAGGGTTCGCGACCTTC
TRBD2,TRBV5-1,TRBJ2-5,NA,CASSPWRGGLETQYF,TGCGCCAGCAGCCCCTGGCGGGGGGGCCTAGAGACCCAGTACTTC
NA,TRBV6-5,TRBJ2-7,NA,CASSYMDKSYEQYF,TGTGCCAGCAGTTACATGGACAAATCCTACGAGCAGTACTTC
NA,TRBV6-5,TRBJ1-2,NA,CASSYFGSGVNYGYTF,TGTGCCAGCAGTTACTTTGGTTCGGGGGTTAACTATGGCTACACCTTC
NA,TRBV5-1,TRBJ2-6,NA,CASSSDTSGANVLTF,TGCGCCAGCAGCTCGGACACATCTGGGGCCAACGTCCTGACTTTC
NA,TRBV7-8,TRBJ2-7,NA,CASSPDPRAYEQYF,TGTGCCAGCAGCCCCGATCCTCGGGCCTACGAGCAGTACTTC
TRBD1,TRBV6-5,TRBJ1-5,NA,CASSYGTGQNQPQHF,TGTGCCAGCAGTTACGGGACAGGGCAAAATCAGCCCCAGCATTTT
NA,TRBV28,TRBJ2-5,few,CASRQGTRQETQYF,TGTGCCAGCAGACAGGGAACAAGACAAGAGACCCAGTACTTC
NA,TRBV7-7,TRBJ2-3,NA,CASSLGGRDTQYF,TGTGCCAGCAGCTTAGGGGGCCGAGATACGCAGTATTTT
TRBD1,TRBV6-5,TRBJ1-3,once,CASRNRGTVGNTIYF,TGTGCCAGCAGAAACAGGGGGACGGTGGGAAACACCATATATTTT